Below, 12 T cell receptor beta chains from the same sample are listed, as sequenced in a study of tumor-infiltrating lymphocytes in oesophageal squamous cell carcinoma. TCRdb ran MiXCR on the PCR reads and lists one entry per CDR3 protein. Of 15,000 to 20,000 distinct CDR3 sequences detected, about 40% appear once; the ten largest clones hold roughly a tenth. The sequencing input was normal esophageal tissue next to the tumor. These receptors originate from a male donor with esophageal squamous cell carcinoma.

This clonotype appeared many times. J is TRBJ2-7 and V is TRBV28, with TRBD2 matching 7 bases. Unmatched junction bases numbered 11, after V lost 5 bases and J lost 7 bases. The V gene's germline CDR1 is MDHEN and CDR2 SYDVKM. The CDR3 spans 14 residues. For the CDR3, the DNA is TGTGCCAGCAGTGTAATAGGGAGCGGGAATGAGCAGTACTTC. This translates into CASSVIGSGNEQYF. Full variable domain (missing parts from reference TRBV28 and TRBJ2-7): DVKVTQSSRYLVKRTGEKVFLECVQDMDHENMFWYRQDPGLGLRLIYFSYDVKMKEKGDIPEGYSVSREKKERFSLILESASTNQTSMYLCASSVIGSGNEQYFGPGTRLTVT.

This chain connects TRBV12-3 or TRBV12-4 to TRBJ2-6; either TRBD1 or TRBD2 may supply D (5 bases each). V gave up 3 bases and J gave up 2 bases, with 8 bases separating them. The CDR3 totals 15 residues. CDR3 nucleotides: TGTGCCAGCAGTTTTAGGGACCCTGGGGCCAACGTCCTGACTTTC. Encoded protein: CASSFRDPGANVLTF.

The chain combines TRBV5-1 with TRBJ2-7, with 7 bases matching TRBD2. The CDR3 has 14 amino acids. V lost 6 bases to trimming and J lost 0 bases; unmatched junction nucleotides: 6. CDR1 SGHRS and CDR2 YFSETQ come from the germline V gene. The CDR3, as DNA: TGCGCCAGCACCCTCGGCGGGGGCTCCTACGAGCAGTACTTC. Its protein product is CASTLGGGSYEQYF.

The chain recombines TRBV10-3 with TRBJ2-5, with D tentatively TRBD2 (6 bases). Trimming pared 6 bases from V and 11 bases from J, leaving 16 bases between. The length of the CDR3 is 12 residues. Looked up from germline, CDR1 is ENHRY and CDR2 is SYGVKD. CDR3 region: CAIRDFSGQQYF. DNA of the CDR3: TGTGCCATCAGGGATTTTAGCGGTCAGCAGTACTTC.

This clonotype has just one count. In nucleotides, the CDR3 is TGTGCCAAACCACAGGGGACCACCTACGAGCAGTACTTC. Its translation is CAKPQGTTYEQYF. V usage is TRBV30 and J usage is TRBJ2-5; the match to TRBD1 covers 7 bases. Judging by the DNA end, TRBJ2-7 fits better; the J call may be wrong. The germline V gene has CDR1 GTSNPN and CDR2 SVGIG (reference sequence). CDR3 length: 13 amino acids.

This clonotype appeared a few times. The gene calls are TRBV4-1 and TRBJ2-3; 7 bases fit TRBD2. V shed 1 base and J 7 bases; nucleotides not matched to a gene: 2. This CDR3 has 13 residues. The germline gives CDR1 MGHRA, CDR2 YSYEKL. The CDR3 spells CASSQGGTNTQYF. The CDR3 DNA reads TGCGCCAGCAGCCAAGGGGGGACTAATACGCAGTATTTT.

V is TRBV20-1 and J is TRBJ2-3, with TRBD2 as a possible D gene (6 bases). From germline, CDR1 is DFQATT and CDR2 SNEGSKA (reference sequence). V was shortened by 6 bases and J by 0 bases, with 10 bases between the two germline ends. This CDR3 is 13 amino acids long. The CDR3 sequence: CSAPSGSTDTQYF. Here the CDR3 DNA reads TGCAGTGCCCCGAGCGGGAGCACAGATACGCAGTATTTT.

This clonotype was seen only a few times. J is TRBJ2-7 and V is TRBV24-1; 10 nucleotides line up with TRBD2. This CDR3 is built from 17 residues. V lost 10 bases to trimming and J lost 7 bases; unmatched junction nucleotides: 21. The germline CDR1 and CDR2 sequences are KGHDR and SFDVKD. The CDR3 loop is CATEAGGPAGHYNEQYF. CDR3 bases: TGTGCCACGGAAGCGGGAGGGCCGGCAGGGCATTACAATGAGCAGTACTTC.

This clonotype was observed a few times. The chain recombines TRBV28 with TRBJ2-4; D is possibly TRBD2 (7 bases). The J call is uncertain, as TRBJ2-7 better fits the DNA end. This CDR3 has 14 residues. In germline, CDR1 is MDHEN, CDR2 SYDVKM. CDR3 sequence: CASSRWGGPHEQYF. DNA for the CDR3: TGTGCCAGCAGCCGATGGGGGGGCCCCCACGAGCAGTACTTC.

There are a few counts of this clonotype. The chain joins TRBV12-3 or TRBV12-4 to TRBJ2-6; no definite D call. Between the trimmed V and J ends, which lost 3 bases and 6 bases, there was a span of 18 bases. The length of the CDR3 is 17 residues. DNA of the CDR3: TGTGCCAGCAGTTTCTTGGGAACGACGGTGCTGGCCAACGTCCTGACTTTC. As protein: CASSFLGTTVLANVLTF.

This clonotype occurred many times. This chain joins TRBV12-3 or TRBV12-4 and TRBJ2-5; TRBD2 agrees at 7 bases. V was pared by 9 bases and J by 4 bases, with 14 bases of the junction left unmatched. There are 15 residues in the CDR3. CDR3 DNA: TGTGCCAGTGGGGGGAGGGCCTCGACGTCAGAGACCCAGTACTTC. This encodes CASGGRASTSETQYF.

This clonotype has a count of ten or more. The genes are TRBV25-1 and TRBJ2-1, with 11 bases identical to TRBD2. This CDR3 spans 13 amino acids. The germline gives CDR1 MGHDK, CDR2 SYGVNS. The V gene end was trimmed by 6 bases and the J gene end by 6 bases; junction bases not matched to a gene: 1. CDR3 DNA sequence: TGTGCCAGCAGGACTAGCGGGATCAATGAGCAGTTCTTC. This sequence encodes CASRTSGINEQFF.